Sequencing of this T cell receptor beta chain was carried out in a study of cytomegalovirus exposure and HLA in healthy donors. As for the study in general: There were approximately 400 genotyped donors. Of these, roughly 80% fell in the genetic ancestry cluster associated with self-reported Caucasian donors.

The study's findings and limits: In an earlier analysis, in 620 or so donors, most V segments appeared productive either ~90% or ~30% of the time. In a later analysis, parvovirus B19, influenza, CMV and Epstein-Barr virus appeared linked to several top co-occurrence clusters. A missense DCLRE1C variant was associated with V- and J-gene trimming of TCR beta chains in a later analysis, and an independent cohort replicated the association.

The CDR3 spans 17 residues. The V gene's germline CDR1 is SEHNR and CDR2 FQNEAQ (reference sequence). As regards this clone: The antigen remains unidentified. The junction does not match germline at one end; this may be a read error.

60 Vbeta and 13 Jbeta primers were used in PCR. Method: immunoSEQ multiplex PCR; TCRdb's copy keeps in-frame clones and lacks some. Among 160,000 or so clones listed, about two thirds were seen once. This chain connects TRBV7-9 to TRBJ2-5; 8 nucleotides align to TRBD2. Source material: PBMCs. The receptor was isolated from a human donor in good health. The CDR3 nucleotides read TGTTCCAGCAGCTTATACTCGAACGGGGGGGACCAAGAGACCCAGTACTTC. It encodes CSSSLYSNGGDQETQYF.